This T cell receptor beta chain stems from a study of control samples from healthy donors and cancer patients. Sequenced by immunoSEQ multiplex PCR; TCRdb stores in-frame clones only, minus some. The table has tens of thousands of clones, around nine tenths seen once. Germline loops: CDR1 MNHEY, CDR2 SVGAGI. Trimming cost V 7 bases and J 4 bases, with 16 bases left between them. The CDR3 totals 14 residues. This clonotype was obtained from a man younger than 40 with colorectal cancer. The specimen was PBMCs. The chain employs TRBV6-5 and TRBJ1-2; tentative D call: TRBD1 (5 bases). This CDR3 is CASKGRGASYGYTF. CDR3 nucleotide sequence: TGTGCCAGCAAGGGGAGAGGAGCCTCCTATGGCTACACCTTC.